This TCR beta chain was sequenced for a study of blood T cell repertoires in COVID-19. Overall study context: COVID-19 samples from acute and convalescent phases originated in the United States, Italy and Spain.

The CDR3 loop spans 15 amino acids. The germline V and J ends were trimmed by 9 bases and 2 bases, with 19 bases remaining between them. Germline CDR1 is LNHDA and CDR2 is SQIVND (reference sequence). TCRdb's table, derived via immunoSEQ multiplex PCR, lists solely in-frame clones and lacks some. The data show about 300,000 clones, with approximately 84% seen just once and more than 1.2% held by the top ten. The sample taken for sequencing was peripheral blood. The TCR sequence derives from a human donor with COVID-19, enrolled during active disease. The donor label of this sample is uncertain. V is TRBV19 and J is TRBJ1-1, with D possibly matching TRBD1 (5 bases). CDR3 region: CASRTLPDSNTEAFF. CDR3 sequence (DNA): TGTGCCAGCCGCACTCTCCCCGACAGTAACACTGAAGCTTTCTTT.